This T cell receptor beta chain was recovered during a study of T cell changes during pregnancy in multiple sclerosis. Only in-frame clones appear in the TCRdb table, and some are missing; sequencing was by immunoSEQ multiplex PCR. The sample has some 19,000 clones, around 90% seen once; the top ten hold 5% to 6.5%. The CDR3 length is 14 residues. CDR1 and CDR2 (germline): LNHDA, SQIVND (reference sequence). Trimming took off 3 bases at V and 9 bases at J, with 15 bases between the two ends. This TCR derives from a female donor in good health, enrolled as a control in a pregnancy study. This rearrangement joins TRBV19 to TRBJ2-1; TRBD2 might be the D (6 bases). Sequencing was performed on CD8+ T cells from peripheral blood mononuclear cells, taken after pregnancy. The CDR3 coding sequence is TGTGCCAGTAGTATCATTAGCGGTATGACTGAGCAGTTCTTC. This sequence encodes CASSIISGMTEQFF.